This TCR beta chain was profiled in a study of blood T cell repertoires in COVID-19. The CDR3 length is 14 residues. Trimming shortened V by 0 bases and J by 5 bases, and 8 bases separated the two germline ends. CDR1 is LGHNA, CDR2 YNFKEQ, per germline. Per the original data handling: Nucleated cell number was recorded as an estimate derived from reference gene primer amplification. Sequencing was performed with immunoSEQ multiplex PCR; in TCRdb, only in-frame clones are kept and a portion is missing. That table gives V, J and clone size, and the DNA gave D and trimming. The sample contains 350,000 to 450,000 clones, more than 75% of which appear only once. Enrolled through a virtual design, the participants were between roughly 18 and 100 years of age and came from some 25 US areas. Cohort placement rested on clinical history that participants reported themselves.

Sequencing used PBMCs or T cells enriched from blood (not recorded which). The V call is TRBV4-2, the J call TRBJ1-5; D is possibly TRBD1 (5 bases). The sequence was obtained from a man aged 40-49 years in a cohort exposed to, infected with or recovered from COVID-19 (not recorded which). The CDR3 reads CASSQERRDQPQHF. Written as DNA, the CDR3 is TGTGCCAGCAGCCAAGAACGCAGGGATCAGCCCCAGCATTTT.